Given below is one T cell receptor (beta chain) in context. Its target is not known. Naive T cells were sorted: CD4+CD8-CD45RO-CD45RA+ for CD4+, CD8+CD4-CD45RA+CD27bright for CD8+. A linear amplification protocol produced the TCR libraries from roughly 550 ng of total RNA. TCRdb re-called the reads with MiXCR, one entry per CDR3 protein. Of roughly 200,000 distinct CDR3 sequences listed, over 60% are singletons. V lost 0 bases and J lost 2, with 7 bases in between. The CDR3 is 14 amino acids. Germline V gene sequence: CDR1 SGHNT, CDR2 YYREEE (reference sequence). The data were obtained in a study of healthy donors' naive CD4 and CD8 T cells. Study as a whole: All functional IMGT TCR alpha variants were covered by new primers.

Broader study findings: Most V and J genes were reportedly biased between naive CD4+ and CD8+ cells.

What was sequenced was naive CD4+ and CD8+ T cells sorted from blood, pooled from several donors. The genes are TRBV5-4 and TRBJ2-3; possibly TRBD1 for D (6 bases). The receptor's source is a pool of human donors in good health; the sample pools cells from several healthy donors. CDR3: CASSLEGVTDTQYF. The CDR3 nucleotides read TGTGCCAGCAGCTTGGAGGGGGTCACAGATACGCAGTATTTT.